This T cell receptor beta chain was retrieved from a study of identical twins. General study results and limits: The degree of excess twin sharing was weaker in beta out-of-frame sequences.

Unique molecular identifiers were in the cDNA, with template-switch universal primer binding. One entry per CDR3 protein results from TCRdb running MiXCR on the 5' RACE reads. The sample includes fewer than 250,000 distinct CDR3 sequences, 7.5% of them seen just once. The CDR3 runs 15 residues. Per the germline V gene, CDR1 is SGDLS and CDR2 is YYNGEE. The V segment lost 4 bases and the J segment 4 bases; nucleotides outside the gene matches: 6. In its sample, this clonotype was seen many times. What it recognizes is unknown. These data were also filed under a second study, of yellow fever vaccine responses in identical twins.

The J gene is TRBJ1-2, the V gene TRBV9; the match to TRBD1 covers 11 bases. This TCR derives from a woman aged 18-35 years in good health. The sample was CD8+ T cells sorted from blood. The CDR3 nucleotides are TGTGCCAGCAGCACCGGGACAGGGGGTGTCTATGGCTACACCTTC. It specifies CASSTGTGGVYGYTF. Together with reference TRBV9 and TRBJ1-2, the CDR3 gives the full variable domain: DSGVTQTPKHLITATGQRVTLRCSPRSGDLSVYWYQQSLDQGLQFLIQYYNGEERAKGNILERFSAQQFPDLHSELNLSSLELGDSALYFCASSTGTGGVYGYTFGSGTRLTVV.